This passage covers 5 T cell receptor beta chains from one sample sequenced in a study of blood T cell repertoires in COVID-19. This table comes from immunoSEQ multiplex PCR, and its TCRdb copy is limited to in-frame clones, with some not included. The sample has approximately 150,000 clones, roughly 93% seen once. The sequencing input was peripheral blood. All receptors come from a man between 18 and 29 years old with COVID-19, enrolled during active disease.

A word on this clone: Other nucleotide sequences in the sample specify the same CDR3. The J gene is TRBJ2-1, the V gene TRBV5-1, with TRBD2 matching over 9 bases. V lost 0 bases to trimming and J lost 7 bases; unmatched junction nucleotides: 2. This CDR3 is built from 14 residues. Per germline, CDR1 SGHRS and CDR2 YFSETQ. CDR3 region: CASSLVLAGNEQFF. In DNA form, the CDR3 reads TGCGCCAGCAGCTTGGTCCTAGCGGGAAATGAGCAGTTCTTC.

CDR3 loop: CASSMRLASTDTQYF. CDR3 coding DNA: TGTGCCAGCAGCATGCGCCTAGCCAGCACAGATACGCAGTATTTT. The rearrangement uses TRBV27 and TRBJ2-3, with D maybe TRBD2 (5 bases). The CDR3 loop spans 15 amino acids. The V end lost 6 bases, the J end lost 0 bases, and 13 bases lay between the germline ends. Germline CDR1 and CDR2: MNHEY and SMNVEV (reference sequence).

The chain combines TRBV29-1 with TRBJ2-1; 7 bases line up with TRBD1. This CDR3 spans 14 amino acids. CDR1 is SQVTM and CDR2 is ANQGSEA in the germline V gene. Here the CDR3 reads CILSGQTFYNEQFF. Here the CDR3 DNA reads TGCATCCTATCGGGACAGACTTTCTACAATGAGCAGTTCTTC.

The chain recombines TRBV13 with TRBJ2-1; 11 bases align to TRBD2. The CDR3 spans 17 residues. With 0 bases clipped from V and 4 bases from J, the junction kept 5 bases outside the gene matches. CDR1 and CDR2 (germline): PRHDT, FYEKMQ (reference sequence). CDR3: CASSLGRGLAAYNEQFF. CDR3 bases: TGTGCCAGCAGCTTAGGCCGGGGACTAGCGGCTTACAATGAGCAGTTCTTC.

This chain uses TRBV9 with TRBJ1-5, with TRBD1 identical over 8 bases. J was trimmed by 6 bases and V by 4 bases; bases with no gene match: 6. Germline values: CDR1 SGDLS, CDR2 YYNGEE. The CDR3 is 14 amino acids. The CDR3 nucleotides are TGTGCCAGCAGCCCCGGACAGGGAGGTCAGCCCCAGCATTTT. It specifies CASSPGQGGQPQHF. The variable domain in full, completed from reference TRBV9 and TRBJ1-5, reads DSGVTQTPKHLITATGQRVTLRCSPRSGDLSVYWYQQSLDQGLQFLIQYYNGEERAKGNILERFSAQQFPDLHSELNLSSLELGDSALYFCASSPGQGGQPQHFGDGTRLSIL.